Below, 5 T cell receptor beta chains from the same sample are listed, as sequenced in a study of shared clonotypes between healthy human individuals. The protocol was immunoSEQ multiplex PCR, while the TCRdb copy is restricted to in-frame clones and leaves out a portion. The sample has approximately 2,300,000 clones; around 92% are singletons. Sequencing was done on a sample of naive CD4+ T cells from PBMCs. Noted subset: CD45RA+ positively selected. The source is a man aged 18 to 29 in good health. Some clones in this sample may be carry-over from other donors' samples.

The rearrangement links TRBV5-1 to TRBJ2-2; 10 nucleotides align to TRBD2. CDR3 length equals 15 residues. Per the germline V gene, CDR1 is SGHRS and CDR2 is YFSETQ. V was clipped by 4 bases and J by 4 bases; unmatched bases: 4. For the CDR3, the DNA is TGCGCCAGCAGCCCCGGGACTAGCGTCACCGGGGAGCTGTTTTTT. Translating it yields CASSPGTSVTGELFF.

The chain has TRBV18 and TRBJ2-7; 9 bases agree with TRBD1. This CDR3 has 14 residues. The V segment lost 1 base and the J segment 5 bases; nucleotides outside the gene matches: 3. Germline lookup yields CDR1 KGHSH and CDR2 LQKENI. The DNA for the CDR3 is TGTGCCAGCTCACCACGGACAGGGGAGAACGAGCAGTACTTC. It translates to CASSPRTGENEQYF.

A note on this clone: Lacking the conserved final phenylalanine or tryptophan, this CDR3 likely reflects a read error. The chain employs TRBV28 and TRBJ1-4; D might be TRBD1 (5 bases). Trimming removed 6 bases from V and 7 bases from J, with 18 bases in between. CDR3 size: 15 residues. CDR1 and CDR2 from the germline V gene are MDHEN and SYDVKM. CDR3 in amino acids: CASSQPGGLGEKLFS. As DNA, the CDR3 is TGTGCCAGCAGCCAACCCGGGGGGTTAGGTGAAAAACTGTTTTCT.

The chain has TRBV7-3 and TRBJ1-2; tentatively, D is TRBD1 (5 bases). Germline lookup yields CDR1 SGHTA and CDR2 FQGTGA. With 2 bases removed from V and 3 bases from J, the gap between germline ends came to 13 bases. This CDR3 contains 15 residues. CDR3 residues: CASSLQGAPHYGYTF. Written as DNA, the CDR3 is TGTGCCAGCAGCTTACAAGGGGCGCCTCACTATGGCTACACCTTC.

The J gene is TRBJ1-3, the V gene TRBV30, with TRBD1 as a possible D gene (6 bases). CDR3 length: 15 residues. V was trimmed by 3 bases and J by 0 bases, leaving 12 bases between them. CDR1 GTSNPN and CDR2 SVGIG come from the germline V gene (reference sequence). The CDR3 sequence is CAWRETGSSGNTIYF. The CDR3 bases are TGTGCCTGGAGGGAGACAGGCTCCTCTGGAAACACCATATATTTT.